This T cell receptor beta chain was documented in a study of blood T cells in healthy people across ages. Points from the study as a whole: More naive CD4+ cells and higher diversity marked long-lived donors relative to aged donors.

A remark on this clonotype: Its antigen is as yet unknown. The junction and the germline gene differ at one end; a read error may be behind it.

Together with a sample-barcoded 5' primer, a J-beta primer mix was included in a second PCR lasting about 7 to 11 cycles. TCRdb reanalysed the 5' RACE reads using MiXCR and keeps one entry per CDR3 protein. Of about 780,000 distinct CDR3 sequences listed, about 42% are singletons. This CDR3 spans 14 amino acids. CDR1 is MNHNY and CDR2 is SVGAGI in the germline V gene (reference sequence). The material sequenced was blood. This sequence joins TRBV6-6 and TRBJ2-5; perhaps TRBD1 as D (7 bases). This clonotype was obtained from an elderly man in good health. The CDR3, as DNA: TGTGCCCGCAGCCGACAGGGACTCCAAGAGACCCAGTACTTC. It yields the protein CARSRQGLQETQYF.